The rows below give T cell receptor beta chains drawn from one sample of a study of CD8+CD57+ T cells in acquired aplastic anemia. TCRdb re-analysed the reads in MiXCR, keeping a single row per CDR3 protein. The profile shows under 200,000 distinct CDR3 sequences, approximately 48% of them singletons. Sequencing was done on a sample of sorted CD4+, CD8+, or CD8+CD57+ T cells (not recorded which) from PBMCs. All receptors derive from a human donor with aplastic anemia. The CDR3 runs from the conserved cysteine through the conserved F or W.

J gene: TRBJ1-4
V gene: TRBV10-3
CDR3 protein: CAISGDFAESISEKLFF

J gene: TRBJ1-6
V gene: TRBV6-4
CDR3 protein: CASSRDRWNSPLHF

J gene: TRBJ2-1
V gene: TRBV12-3/TRBV12-4
CDR3 protein: CASSSGLAAFLDNEQFF

J gene: TRBJ2-7
V gene: TRBV19
CDR3 protein: CASSIGLDEQYF

J gene: TRBJ1-2
V gene: TRBV2
CDR3 protein: CASRDRGTYGYTF

J gene: TRBJ1-4
V gene: TRBV2
CDR3 protein: CASSDRGANEKLFF

J gene: TRBJ2-3
V gene: TRBV2
CDR3 protein: CATLRGLGPTDTQYF

J gene: TRBJ2-3
V gene: TRBV2
CDR3 protein: CASAAGGPVDTQYF

J gene: TRBJ2-7
V gene: TRBV7-9
CDR3 protein: CASSLVTAGQAEQYF

J gene: TRBJ2-7
V gene: TRBV4-1
CDR3 protein: CASSQLTSGYKQYF

J gene: TRBJ2-3
V gene: TRBV11-2
CDR3 protein: CASSAGTQATDTQYF